Each of the 16 T cell receptor beta chains below was sequenced from the same sample in a study of blood T cell repertoires in COVID-19. Clones were sequenced by immunoSEQ multiplex PCR, and TCRdb holds only the in-frame ones, with some missing. The sample lists 200,000 to 300,000 clones; around 81% were seen once. The sequencing input was peripheral blood. The receptors were gathered from a woman of 80 years or more with COVID-19, enrolled during active disease.

This chain connects TRBV6-5 to TRBJ1-2; maybe TRBD1 (5 bases). Germline CDR1 is MNHEY and CDR2 is SVGAGI. Trimming cost V 6 bases and J 3 bases, with 8 bases left between them. This CDR3 region has 12 residues. For the CDR3, the DNA is TGTGCCAGCAGACAGGTTGACTATGGCTACACCTTC. It is translated as CASRQVDYGYTF.

In this sample, this clone turned up a few times. The chain links TRBV5-1 to TRBJ1-3; 7 bases match TRBD1. The V gene end was trimmed by 0 bases and the J gene end by 0 bases; junction bases not matched to a gene: 3. Germline CDR1 is SGHRS and CDR2 is YFSETQ. The CDR3 runs to 16 residues. The DNA of the CDR3 is TGCGCCAGCAGCTTGGACAGGGGCTACTCTGGAAACACCATATATTTT. This gives the protein CASSLDRGYSGNTIYF.

The chain is built from TRBV5-6 and TRBJ1-1; D may be TRBD1 (6 bases). The length of the CDR3 is 13 residues. CDR1 is SGHDT, CDR2 YYEEEE, per germline. The germline V and J ends were trimmed by 8 bases and 0 bases, with 11 bases remaining between them. CDR3 region: CASGGGLNTEAFF. The CDR3 DNA is TGTGCCAGTGGGGGCGGTTTGAACACTGAAGCTTTCTTT.

Of note for this clone: The same CDR3 also results from other DNA sequences found in this sample. V gene TRBV24-1 combines with J gene TRBJ1-5, with D hard to call. The CDR3 loop spans 13 amino acids. In germline, CDR1 is KGHDR, CDR2 SFDVKD. The germline V and J ends were trimmed by 5 bases and 4 bases, with 8 bases remaining between them. CDR3: CATSGGWNQPQHF. The CDR3, as DNA: TGTGCCACCAGTGGAGGGTGGAATCAGCCCCAGCATTTT.

Points on this clone: The junction shows a germline mismatch at one end, possibly a read error. The chain employs TRBV6-5 and TRBJ1-2; D possibly corresponds to TRBD1 (6 bases). Germline V gives CDR1 MNHEY, CDR2 SVGAGI. This CDR3 region has 12 residues. The CDR3 protein is CASSRIPGHFNF. Written as DNA, the CDR3 is TGTGCCAGCAGCCGGATCCCGGGACACTTCAACTTC.

This chain uses TRBV28 with TRBJ1-5; 8 bases are shared with TRBD1. Germline V CDR1 and CDR2: MDHEN, SYDVKM. The CDR3 runs 15 residues. V shed 6 bases and J 1 base; nucleotides not matched to a gene: 5. CDR3 amino acids: CASRYRDRSNQPQHF. CDR3 DNA sequence: TGTGCCAGCAGATACCGGGACAGGAGCAATCAGCCCCAGCATTTT.

This rearrangement joins TRBV19 to TRBJ2-1, with TRBD2 matching over 11 bases. V lost 2 bases to trimming and J lost 8 bases; unmatched junction nucleotides: 14. In germline, CDR1 is LNHDA, CDR2 SQIVND (reference sequence). CDR3 length: 18 amino acids. In DNA form, the CDR3 reads TGTGCCAGTAGTATAAACCACCTTGGGACTAGCGGAAGGTATGAGCAGTTCTTC. This gives the protein CASSINHLGTSGRYEQFF.

This chain links TRBV30 with TRBJ1-5; 7 bases are a match to TRBD1. J gave up 6 bases and V 2 bases, and 4 bases lay outside the gene matches. The CDR3 contains 13 residues. CDR1 and CDR2 (germline): GTSNPN, SVGIG (reference sequence). This chain's CDR3 is CAWSLAGGQPQHF. CDR3 sequence (DNA): TGTGCCTGGAGTCTGGCAGGGGGTCAGCCCCAGCATTTT.

The V gene is TRBV12-5, the J gene TRBJ1-6; D is ambiguous. V lost 3 bases and J lost 8, with 11 bases in between. CDR1 and CDR2 (germline): LGHNT, FRNRAP. The CDR3 is made up of 14 amino acids. CDR3 coding DNA: TGTGCTAGTGGTTTAGGAGACGGATATTCACCCCTCCACTTT. It specifies CASGLGDGYSPLHF.

This chain uses TRBV2 with TRBJ2-2; no reliable D call. CDR1 is SNHLY, CDR2 FYNNEI, per germline. V shed 10 bases and J shed 0 bases, with 15 bases lying between them. This CDR3 contains 15 residues. The CDR3 nucleotides read TGTGCCAACGCCCGCCGGCAGGCGAACACCGGGGAGCTGTTTTTT. It specifies CANARRQANTGELFF. Filled out from reference TRBV2 and TRBJ2-2, the complete variable domain reads EPEVTQTPSHQVTQMGQEVILRCVPISNHLYFYWYRQILGQKVEFLVSFYNNEISEKSEIFDDQFSVERPDGSNFTLKIRSTKLEDSAMYFCANARRQANTGELFFGEGSRLTVL.

This clone has a handful of counts. The V and J genes are TRBV7-8 and TRBJ1-5, with 7 bases identical to TRBD1. CDR1 SGHVS and CDR2 FQNEAQ come from the germline V gene. There are 16 residues in the CDR3. The junction had 7 bases not matched to a gene; V was cut back by 0 bases and J by 5 bases. CDR3 sequence (DNA): TGTGCCAGCAGCTTAGCTTCGACAGGGTTGTATCAGCCCCAGCATTTT. It is translated as CASSLASTGLYQPQHF.

This clone was seen a few times. The V gene is TRBV5-6, the J gene TRBJ2-3; 12 positions agree with TRBD1. Germline V CDR1 and CDR2: SGHDT, YYEEEE. J gave up 5 bases and V 4 bases, and 8 bases lay outside the gene matches. This CDR3 is built from 16 residues. CDR3 region: CASSQTGTGGEDTQYF. In DNA, the CDR3 is TGTGCCAGCAGCCAGACCGGGACAGGGGGCGAAGATACGCAGTATTTT.

The chain combines TRBV19 with TRBJ1-2; D is possibly TRBD1 (5 bases). This CDR3 is built from 15 residues. V dropped 4 bases and J dropped 4 bases, with 16 bases sitting between them. Per germline, CDR1 LNHDA and CDR2 SQIVND (reference sequence). CDR3 protein: CASSRTGPGAYGYTF. The CDR3, as DNA: TGTGCCAGTAGTAGAACAGGTCCTGGCGCCTATGGCTACACCTTC.

This clone appeared a single time. This chain joins TRBV28 and TRBJ2-4, with D tentatively TRBD2 (5 bases). V was clipped by 7 bases and J by 9 bases, with 16 bases between them. This CDR3 is 13 amino acids long. Germline values: CDR1 MDHEN, CDR2 SYDVKM. CDR3 in DNA: TGTGCCAGCACTGGGCATGCCAGCGGCATTCAGTACTTC. Its translation: CASTGHASGIQYF. Filled out from reference TRBV28 and TRBJ2-4, the complete variable domain reads DVKVTQSSRYLVKRTGEKVFLECVQDMDHENMFWYRQDPGLGLRLIYFSYDVKMKEKGDIPEGYSVSREKKERFSLILESASTNQTSMYLCASTGHASGIQYFGAGTRLSVL.

This clone was counted between two and nine times. This rearrangement joins TRBV6-2 or TRBV6-3 to TRBJ1-6; D might be TRBD1 (5 bases). Trimming removed 4 bases from V and 9 bases from J, with 16 bases in between. Germline CDR1 MNHEY, CDR2 SVGEGT. The CDR3 contains 15 residues. The CDR3 protein is CASSFDSDLGSPLHF. The DNA of the CDR3 is TGTGCCAGCAGTTTCGACAGCGACTTGGGTTCACCCCTCCACTTT.

DNA for the CDR3: TGTGCCAGCAGCCCGGACAGTCAGCCCCAGCATTTT. Protein: CASSPDSQPQHF. J is TRBJ1-5 and V is TRBV7-9; possibly TRBD1 for D (6 bases). The CDR3 runs to 12 residues. Per germline, CDR1 SEHNR and CDR2 FQNEAQ (reference sequence). V lost 5 bases to trimming and J lost 6 bases, with 8 bases between them.